This entry lists 11 T cell receptor beta chains sequenced from one sample in a study of blood T cell repertoires in COVID-19. Profiling relied on immunoSEQ multiplex PCR, and the TCRdb table lists in-frame clones only, not all of them. The table has 55,000 to 70,000 clones, about 85% seen once; the top ten hold roughly a fifth. Specimen: peripheral blood. These receptors were obtained from a woman aged 80 or older with COVID-19, enrolled during active disease.

The chain employs TRBV18 and TRBJ1-1; D ambiguous. V lost 5 bases, J lost 0 bases, and 7 bases lay in between. Germline CDR1 reads KGHSH; CDR2 reads LQKENI. CDR3 size: 13 residues. The CDR3 bases are TGTGCCAGCTCATCGGGGTTGAACACTGAAGCTTTCTTT. Amino acid sequence: CASSSGLNTEAFF.

This clone was recorded once. The gene calls are TRBV7-2 and TRBJ2-3; 10 bases fit TRBD2. V lost 4 bases and J lost 6; bases outside the gene matches: 4. In germline, CDR1 is SGHTA, CDR2 FQGNSA. The CDR3 spans 14 residues. In DNA, the CDR3 is TGTGCCAGCAGCTCCACTAGCGGGGTGGATACGCAGTATTTT. It yields the protein CASSSTSGVDTQYF.

CDR3 region: CASSLLGGNTEAFF. DNA of the CDR3: TGTGCCAGCAGTTTATTGGGGGGAAACACTGAAGCTTTCTTT. The V call is TRBV27, the J call TRBJ1-1, with D possibly matching TRBD1 (5 bases). This CDR3 is built from 14 residues. Per the germline V gene, CDR1 is MNHEY and CDR2 is SMNVEV (reference sequence). Trimming stripped 1 base from V and 2 bases from J, with 8 bases between.

The chain joins TRBV7-8 to TRBJ1-4, with TRBD1 matching 7 bases. This CDR3 has 15 amino acids. V was clipped by 6 bases and J by 7 bases; unmatched bases: 11. Germline CDR1 is SGHVS and CDR2 is FQNEAQ. This CDR3 is CASSSWGQNPEKLFF. The CDR3 DNA follows: TGTGCCAGCAGTTCCTGGGGACAGAACCCTGAAAAACTGTTTTTT.

The CDR3 here is CASSSLSQPETPLHF. The CDR3 nucleotides are TGTGCCAGCAGCTCCTTAAGCCAACCTGAGACACCCCTCCACTTT. The rearrangement joins TRBV6-5 to TRBJ1-6; D not resolved. V lost 6 bases, J lost 11 bases, and 20 bases lay in between. The CDR3 is 15 residues long. Germline CDR1 reads MNHEY; CDR2 reads SVGAGI.

This clone turned up a few times. The chain couples TRBV10-1 to TRBJ1-1, with D perhaps TRBD1 (6 bases). The CDR3 is made up of 14 amino acids. Trimming stripped 0 bases from V and 3 bases from J, with 8 bases between. Germline lookup yields CDR1 WNHNN and CDR2 SYGVQD (reference sequence). Here the CDR3 reads CASSESAGDTEAFF. The CDR3 DNA sequence: TGCGCCAGCAGTGAGTCGGCAGGGGACACTGAAGCTTTCTTT.

V and J are TRBV19 and TRBJ2-3; TRBD2 matches 7 bases. This CDR3 region has 14 residues. With V trimmed by 9 bases and J by 0 bases, 6 bases remained unmatched. Germline values: CDR1 LNHDA, CDR2 SQIVND (reference sequence). The CDR3 DNA follows: TGTGCCAGCCGGGGGAGGGTGAGCACAGATACGCAGTATTTT. Amino acids: CASRGRVSTDTQYF.

The V call is TRBV9, the J call TRBJ1-6; TRBD1 might be the D (6 bases). V was pared by 4 bases and J by 4 bases, with 9 bases between. In germline, CDR1 is SGDLS, CDR2 YYNGEE. The CDR3 runs 14 residues. CDR3 nucleotide sequence: TGTGCCAGCAGCCTTACAGGGTATAATTCACCCCTCCACTTT. Amino acids: CASSLTGYNSPLHF.

The rearrangement uses TRBV15 and TRBJ1-4; 7 bases match TRBD1. There are 16 residues in the CDR3. Germline assignment: CDR1 LNHNV and CDR2 YYDKDF (reference sequence). V trimming: 0 bases; J trimming: 8 bases; junction bases outside the gene matches: 9. The CDR3 DNA sequence: TGTGCCACCAGCAGAGATGGAAGAGGGGGCGGCGAAAAACTGTTTTTT. This codes for CATSRDGRGGGEKLFF.

This clone was counted once. The chain has TRBV5-1 and TRBJ2-7; 9 positions agree with TRBD2. Trimming took 0 bases from V and 3 from J; bases not matched to a gene: 4. The length of the CDR3 is 15 residues. Looked up from germline, CDR1 is SGHRS and CDR2 is YFSETQ. The CDR3 protein is CASSLATSGVYEQYF. CDR3 DNA: TGCGCCAGCAGCTTGGCGACTAGCGGTGTCTACGAGCAGTACTTC.

The chain employs TRBV30 and TRBJ2-3, with D hard to call. CDR1 is GTSNPN and CDR2 is SVGIG in the germline V gene (reference sequence). Trimming pared 2 bases from V and 0 bases from J, leaving 6 bases between. This CDR3 contains 13 residues. The CDR3: CAWSISSTDTQYF. CDR3 sequence (DNA): TGTGCCTGGAGTATTTCTAGCACAGATACGCAGTATTTT.